These 6 T cell receptor beta chains came from one sample sequenced in a study of regulatory T cells in long-lasting Graves disease. Combining iRepertoire HTBI primers with Arm-PCR of CDR3 regions, the authors built TCR beta libraries. TCRdb ran MiXCR on the multiplex PCR reads and lists one entry per CDR3 protein. The repertoire consists of 450,000 or so distinct CDR3 sequences, with less than 25% occurring once and the leading ten covering roughly 14%. Sample time point: persistent/refractory GD, antithyroid drugs over 5 years with positive TRAb. There was RNA extracted from PBMCs, and the TCR library was made from it. The sample in question was peripheral blood mononuclear cells (PBMCs), obtained when the disease was refractory, from a patient treated with antithyroid drugs. The receptors were gathered from a female donor with Graves disease.

This clonotype showed up many times. The rearrangement joins TRBV12-5 to TRBJ2-2; the D is unclear. Per the germline V gene, CDR1 is LGHNT and CDR2 is FRNRAP. Trimming left V 6 bases short and J 2 bases short, with 7 bases between. The CDR3 has 13 amino acids. For the CDR3, the DNA is TGTGCTAGTGGGCAGCCTAACACCGGGGAGCTGTTTTTT. Its protein is CASGQPNTGELFF.

The V and J genes are TRBV7-2 and TRBJ1-1; 8 positions agree with TRBD1. This CDR3 is 13 amino acids long. J gave up 4 bases and V 4 bases, and 2 bases lay outside the gene matches. From germline, CDR1 is SGHTA and CDR2 FQGNSA. CDR3 sequence: CASSSGTGTEAFF. In DNA, the CDR3 is TGTGCCAGCAGCTCGGGGACAGGCACTGAAGCTTTCTTT.

In its sample, this clonotype was seen many times. The chain recombines TRBV15 with TRBJ2-5, with 12 bases fitting TRBD2. The ends lost 10 bases at V and 4 bases at J; junction bases unmatched: 7. The germline gives CDR1 LNHNV, CDR2 YYDKDF (reference sequence). The CDR3 sequence is 14 residues long. As DNA, the CDR3 is TGTGCCAGCGGGGCTAGCGGGGGGGCAGAGACCCAGTACTTC. Amino acids: CASGASGGAETQYF.

This clonotype was counted only a few times. The chain joins TRBV3-1 to TRBJ2-7, with D possibly matching TRBD1 (6 bases). The CDR3 covers 13 residues. Germline assignment: CDR1 LGHDT and CDR2 YNNKEL (reference sequence). Trimming took 5 bases from V and 6 from J, leaving 14 bases between them. In DNA form, the CDR3 reads TGTGCCAGCAGCGGCCGGGACACCGGCGAGCAGTACTTC. It encodes CASSGRDTGEQYF.

Worth noting for this clonotype: Given a much more abundant clone one base away, this may be a read error. This chain connects TRBV28 to TRBJ1-2, with D maybe TRBD1 (6 bases). The CDR3 runs 13 residues. The germline gives CDR1 MDHEN, CDR2 SYDVKM. V lost 8 bases, J lost 7 bases, and 17 bases lay in between. This CDR3 reads CASGRDTLGGYTF. CDR3 DNA: TGTGCCAGCGGTCGGGACACTTTGGGTGGCTACACCTTC.

This clonotype has at least ten counts. The J gene is TRBJ2-7, the V gene TRBV7-2, with 8 positions matching TRBD1. The CDR3 loop spans 14 amino acids. V gave up 5 bases and J gave up 2 bases; unmatched junction bases: 5. CDR1 and CDR2 (germline): SGHTA, FQGNSA. The CDR3, as DNA: TGTGCCAGCAGCCCGCGGACAGGGACCTACGAGCAGTACTTC. This gives the protein CASSPRTGTYEQYF.